This is a list of T cell receptor beta chains from one sample in a study of metastatic and nonmetastatic thyroid tumors. MiXCR re-clonotyped the PCR reads for TCRdb. The table shows several thousand clones, with roughly 19% occurring only once. The source material was adjacent normal tissue. The origin of the receptors is a male donor with papillary thyroid cancer or a benign thyroid nodule (not recorded which). Some clones in this sample may be carry-over from other donors' samples. The CDR3 runs from the conserved cysteine through the conserved F or W. A D gene is named only where the DNA matches it firmly. Part of the rows lack a size; the others show once, few, many or a class for expanded clones.

D gene,J gene,clone size,V gene,CDR3 protein,CDR3 DNA
NA,TRBJ1-6,few,TRBV6-1,CASSRTELVDNSPLHF,TGTGCCAGCAGTCGGACAGAGCTCGTCGATAATTCACCCCTCCACTTT
TRBD2,TRBJ2-7,few,TRBV10-3,CAISEGHSGEVSYEQYF,TGTGCCATCAGTGAGGGACATAGCGGGGAAGTATCCTACGAGCAGTACTTC
NA,TRBJ1-2,large,TRBV20-1,CSAREEYNSFGYTF,TGCAGTGCTAGAGAGGAGTACAACTCATTTGGCTACACCTTC
TRBD2,TRBJ2-3,NA,TRBV6-1,CASSTSGGGTDTQYF,TGTGCCAGCAGCACTAGCGGGGGCGGCACAGATACGCAGTATTTT
NA,TRBJ1-2,few,TRBV28,CASSLIGRPYGYTF,TGTGCCAGCAGTTTAATAGGACGACCCTATGGCTACACCTTC
NA,TRBJ2-5,NA,TRBV7-6,CASSFKAVGLFQETQYF,TGTGCCAGCAGCTTCAAAGCGGTGGGGCTATTTCAAGAGACCCAGTACTTC
TRBD1,TRBJ1-5,few,TRBV24-1,CATSDLRDRNNQPQHF,TGTGCCACCAGTGATTTGCGGGACAGGAACAATCAGCCCCAGCATTTT
NA,TRBJ1-5,NA,TRBV7-2,CASSYSGGNQPQHF,TGTGCCAGCAGCTATTCAGGGGGCAATCAGCCCCAGCATTTT
TRBD1,TRBJ2-7,many,TRBV27,CASSYRGPIYEQYF,TGTGCCAGCAGCTACAGGGGACCCATCTACGAGCAGTACTTC
TRBD2,TRBJ2-3,NA,TRBV20-1,CSAILAGVDTQYF,TGCAGTGCTATACTAGCGGGAGTAGATACGCAGTATTTT
NA,TRBJ1-1,NA,TRBV7-9,CASSLDQGLGTEAFF,TGTGCCAGCAGCTTAGACCAGGGGCTAGGGACTGAAGCTTTCTTT
TRBD1,TRBJ2-3,NA,TRBV9,CASSPRLGQGGDTQYF,TGTGCCAGCAGCCCCAGGCTCGGACAGGGAGGAGATACGCAGTATTTT
NA,TRBJ1-1,few,TRBV6-2/TRBV6-3,CASSYLSSLTEAFF,TGTGCCAGCAGTTACCTGTCCAGCCTCACTGAAGCTTTCTTT
TRBD2,TRBJ2-1,medium-sized,TRBV6-1,CASSSGGINEQFF,TGTGCCAGCAGTAGCGGGGGGATCAATGAGCAGTTCTTC